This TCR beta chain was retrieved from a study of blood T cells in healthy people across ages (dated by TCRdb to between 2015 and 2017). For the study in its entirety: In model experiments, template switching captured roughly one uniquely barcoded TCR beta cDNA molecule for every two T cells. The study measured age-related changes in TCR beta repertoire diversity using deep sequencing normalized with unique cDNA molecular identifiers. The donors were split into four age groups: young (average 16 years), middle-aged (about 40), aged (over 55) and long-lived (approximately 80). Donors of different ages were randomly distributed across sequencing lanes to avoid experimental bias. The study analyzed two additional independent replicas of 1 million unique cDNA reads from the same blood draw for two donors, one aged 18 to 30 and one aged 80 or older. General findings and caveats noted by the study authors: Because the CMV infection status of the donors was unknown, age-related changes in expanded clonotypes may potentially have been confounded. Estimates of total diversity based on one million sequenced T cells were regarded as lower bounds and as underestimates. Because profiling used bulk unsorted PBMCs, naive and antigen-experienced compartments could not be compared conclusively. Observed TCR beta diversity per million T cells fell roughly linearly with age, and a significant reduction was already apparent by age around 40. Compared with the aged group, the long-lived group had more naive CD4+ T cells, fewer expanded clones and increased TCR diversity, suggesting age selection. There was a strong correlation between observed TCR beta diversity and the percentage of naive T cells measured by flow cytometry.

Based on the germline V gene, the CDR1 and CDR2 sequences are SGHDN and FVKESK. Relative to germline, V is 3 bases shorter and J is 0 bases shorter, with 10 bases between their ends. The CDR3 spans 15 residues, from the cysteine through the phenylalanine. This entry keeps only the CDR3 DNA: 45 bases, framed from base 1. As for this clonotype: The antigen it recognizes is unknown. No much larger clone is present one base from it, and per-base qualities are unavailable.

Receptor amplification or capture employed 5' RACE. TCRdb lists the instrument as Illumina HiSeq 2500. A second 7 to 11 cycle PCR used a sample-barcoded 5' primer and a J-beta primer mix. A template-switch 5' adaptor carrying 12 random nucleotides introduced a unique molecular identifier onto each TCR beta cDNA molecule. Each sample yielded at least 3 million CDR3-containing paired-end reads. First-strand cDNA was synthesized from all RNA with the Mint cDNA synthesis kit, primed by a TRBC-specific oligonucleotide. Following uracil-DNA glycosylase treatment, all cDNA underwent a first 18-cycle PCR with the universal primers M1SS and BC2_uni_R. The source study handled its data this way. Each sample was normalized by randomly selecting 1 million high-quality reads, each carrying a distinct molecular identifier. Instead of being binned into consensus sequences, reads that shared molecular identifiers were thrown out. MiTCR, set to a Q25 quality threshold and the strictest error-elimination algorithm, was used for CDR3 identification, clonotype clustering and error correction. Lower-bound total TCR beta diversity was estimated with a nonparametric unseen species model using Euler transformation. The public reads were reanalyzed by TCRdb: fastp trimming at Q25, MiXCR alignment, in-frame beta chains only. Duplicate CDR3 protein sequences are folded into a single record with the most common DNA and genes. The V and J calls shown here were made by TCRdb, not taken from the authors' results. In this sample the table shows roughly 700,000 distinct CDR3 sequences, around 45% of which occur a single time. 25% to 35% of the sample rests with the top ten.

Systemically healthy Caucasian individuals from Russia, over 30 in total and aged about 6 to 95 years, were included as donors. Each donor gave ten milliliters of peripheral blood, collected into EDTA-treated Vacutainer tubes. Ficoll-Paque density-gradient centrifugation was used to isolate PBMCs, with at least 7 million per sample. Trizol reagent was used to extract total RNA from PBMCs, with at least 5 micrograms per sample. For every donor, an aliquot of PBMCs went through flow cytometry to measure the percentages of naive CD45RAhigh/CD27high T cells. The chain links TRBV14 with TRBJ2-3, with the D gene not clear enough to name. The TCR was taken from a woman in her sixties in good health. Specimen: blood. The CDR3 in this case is CASSQGRWSTDTQYF. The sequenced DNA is TGTGCCAGCAGCCAGGGAAGATGGAGCACAGATACGCAGTATTTT.